A selection of T cell receptor beta chains follows, all from one sample in a study of technical replicates of blood from a handful of donors. Only in-frame clones appear in the TCRdb table, and some are missing; sequencing was by immunoSEQ multiplex PCR. The sample records some 91,000 clones, almost 96% being singletons. The specimen was T cells isolated from PBMCs. All receptors derive from a human donor in good health. The CDR3 runs from the conserved cysteine through the conserved F or W. The order of the fields is CDR3 DNA, CDR3 protein, D gene, clone size, J gene, V gene. A D gene is named only where the DNA matches it firmly. Size is stated for part of the rows, as once, few or many counts, or as a class when the clone is expanded.

CDR3 DNA: TGTGCCAGCACATTATCGGGGGTAGCCAAAAACATTCAGTACTTC
CDR3 protein: CASTLSGVAKNIQYF
D gene: .
clone size: .
J gene: TRBJ2-4
V gene: TRBV6-1

CDR3 DNA: TGCAGCGTTGAATTTCCCGACAGGGGGCCGGCTGGACTTTCGTATGATGAGCAGTTCTTC
CDR3 protein: CSVEFPDRGPAGLSYDEQFF
D gene: TRBD1
clone size: .
J gene: TRBJ2-1
V gene: TRBV29-1

CDR3 DNA: TGTGCCAGCAGCTTACTAGCGAGCGAGACCCAGTACTTC
CDR3 protein: CASSLLASETQYF
D gene: TRBD2
clone size: .
J gene: TRBJ2-5
V gene: TRBV5-6

CDR3 DNA: TGTGCCAGCAGTGGGGACAGGGAGGGCACTGAAGCTTTCTTT
CDR3 protein: CASSGDREGTEAFF
D gene: TRBD1
clone size: .
J gene: TRBJ1-1
V gene: TRBV6-1

CDR3 DNA: TGCAGCGTTGTATCCAGGGTCGGTGGCTACACCTTC
CDR3 protein: CSVVSRVGGYTF
D gene: .
clone size: .
J gene: TRBJ1-2
V gene: TRBV29-1

CDR3 DNA: TGTGCCAGCAGTGAACAGGGGGGAAACACCATATATTTT
CDR3 protein: CASSEQGGNTIYF
D gene: .
clone size: .
J gene: TRBJ1-3
V gene: TRBV2

CDR3 DNA: TGCGCCAGCAGCCCAACCGAGGAATTTCAGCAGTACTTC
CDR3 protein: CASSPTEEFQQYF
D gene: .
clone size: .
J gene: TRBJ2-7
V gene: TRBV4-1

CDR3 DNA: TGTGCCAGCAGTGAAGCCGGGACTAGCGGAGCCAAAAACATTCAGTACTTC
CDR3 protein: CASSEAGTSGAKNIQYF
D gene: TRBD2
clone size: .
J gene: TRBJ2-4
V gene: TRBV6-1

CDR3 DNA: TGTGCCAGCAGTGAACTGGGGGCGCCGGCTGAAGCTTTCTTT
CDR3 protein: CASSELGAPAEAFF
D gene: .
clone size: .
J gene: TRBJ1-1
V gene: TRBV6-1

CDR3 DNA: TGTGCCACCCAAGGACAGGGGGCGCATTATGGCTACACCTTC
CDR3 protein: CATQGQGAHYGYTF
D gene: TRBD1
clone size: .
J gene: TRBJ1-2
V gene: TRBV10-3

CDR3 DNA: TGCGCCAGCAGCTTAGACAGGGGTACCGCTGGCTACACCTTC
CDR3 protein: CASSLDRGTAGYTF
D gene: TRBD1
clone size: .
J gene: TRBJ1-2
V gene: TRBV5-1

CDR3 DNA: TGTGCCAGCAGTTTTTGGGACTACCGGCCTGGGCACTCAACCAATGAGCAGTTCTTC
CDR3 protein: CASSFWDYRPGHSTNEQFF
D gene: TRBD2
clone size: .
J gene: TRBJ2-1
V gene: TRBV28

CDR3 DNA: TGTGCCAGCAGTCCTACAGGGGAAGAGCAGTACTTC
CDR3 protein: CASSPTGEEQYF
D gene: TRBD1
clone size: .
J gene: TRBJ2-7
V gene: TRBV27

CDR3 DNA: TGCGCCAGCAGCTTGGTGGCAGGGGGAGATGGCTACACCTTC
CDR3 protein: CASSLVAGGDGYTF
D gene: TRBD1
clone size: .
J gene: TRBJ1-2
V gene: TRBV5-1

CDR3 DNA: TGTGCCACCAAGGCCGCAGACAGGGTGCAAAACATTCAGTACTTC
CDR3 protein: CATKAADRVQNIQYF
D gene: TRBD1
clone size: .
J gene: TRBJ2-4
V gene: TRBV19

CDR3 DNA: TGTGCCAGCAGTTTTAGTCTAGCGGGAGGGATTGAGCAGTTCTTC
CDR3 protein: CASSFSLAGGIEQFF
D gene: TRBD2
clone size: .
J gene: TRBJ2-1
V gene: TRBV28

CDR3 DNA: TGTGCCAGCAGGCCATCCGGGACAGGGGACAATGAGCAGTTCTTC
CDR3 protein: CASRPSGTGDNEQFF
D gene: TRBD1
clone size: once
J gene: TRBJ2-1
V gene: TRBV11-3

CDR3 DNA: TGTGCCATCAGCGCTCGGACAGGGTTTGGCTACACCTTC
CDR3 protein: CAISARTGFGYTF
D gene: TRBD1
clone size: .
J gene: TRBJ1-2
V gene: TRBV28

CDR3 DNA: TGTGCCAGCAGTGAAGGACAGGGGGTCTACGAGCAGTACTTC
CDR3 protein: CASSEGQGVYEQYF
D gene: TRBD1
clone size: .
J gene: TRBJ2-7
V gene: TRBV6-1

CDR3 DNA: TGTGCCAGCAGCGTTACAAGGGGGCGGGATGGCTACACCTTC
CDR3 protein: CASSVTRGRDGYTF
D gene: TRBD1
clone size: .
J gene: TRBJ1-2
V gene: TRBV9

CDR3 DNA: TGCAGCGTTGAAGAAGGAGGACAGGAGTCCTACGAGCAGTACTTC
CDR3 protein: CSVEEGGQESYEQYF
D gene: TRBD1
clone size: .
J gene: TRBJ2-7
V gene: TRBV29-1

CDR3 DNA: TGTGCCACCAGCAGTACAGCCGGGACAGGGCCCTTGGGCGAAGCTTTCTTT
CDR3 protein: CATSSTAGTGPLGEAFF
D gene: TRBD1
clone size: few
J gene: TRBJ1-1
V gene: TRBV15

CDR3 DNA: TGTGCCATGACTTCGATGAGGGAATCGGCCGGGGAGCTGTTTTTT
CDR3 protein: CAMTSMRESAGELFF
D gene: .
clone size: .
J gene: TRBJ2-2
V gene: TRBV10-3

CDR3 DNA: TGTGCCAGCAGTTGGCAGGGACACAGCAATCAGCCCCAGCATTTT
CDR3 protein: CASSWQGHSNQPQHF
D gene: .
clone size: .
J gene: TRBJ1-5
V gene: TRBV6-1

CDR3 DNA: TGTGCCAGCAGCTTGATTGGGGCCGATACGCAGTATTTT
CDR3 protein: CASSLIGADTQYF
D gene: .
clone size: .
J gene: TRBJ2-3
V gene: TRBV7-9

CDR3 DNA: TGCGCCAGCAGCTTCCTAGCGGGGGGGCGGACAGATACGCAGTATTTT
CDR3 protein: CASSFLAGGRTDTQYF
D gene: TRBD2
clone size: .
J gene: TRBJ2-3
V gene: TRBV5-1

CDR3 DNA: TGTGCCAGCAGTGCCGGGACAAACATTATGGAGACCCAGTACTTC
CDR3 protein: CASSAGTNIMETQYF
D gene: .
clone size: .
J gene: TRBJ2-5
V gene: TRBV2

CDR3 DNA: TGCGCCAGCAGCTCCGGACAGGGGAACGAGCAGTACTTC
CDR3 protein: CASSSGQGNEQYF
D gene: TRBD1
clone size: .
J gene: TRBJ2-7
V gene: TRBV5-1

CDR3 DNA: TGCGCCAGCAGCCAAGATAGGGGGCACTATGGCTACACCTTC
CDR3 protein: CASSQDRGHYGYTF
D gene: TRBD1
clone size: .
J gene: TRBJ1-2
V gene: TRBV4-1

CDR3 DNA: TGCGCCAGCAGCGAGGGGGCTGGGGAAGAGACCCAGTACTTC
CDR3 protein: CASSEGAGEETQYF
D gene: TRBD1
clone size: .
J gene: TRBJ2-5
V gene: TRBV5-1

CDR3 DNA: TGTGCCAGTAGTGGACGGGACAACAGGAGGGAGCAGTACTTC
CDR3 protein: CASSGRDNRREQYF
D gene: .
clone size: .
J gene: TRBJ2-7
V gene: TRBV19

CDR3 DNA: TGTGCCAGCAGCCCACTGGCCCCTAGCGGGAGTGGGGATGAGCAGTTCTTC
CDR3 protein: CASSPLAPSGSGDEQFF
D gene: TRBD2
clone size: .
J gene: TRBJ2-1
V gene: TRBV7-9

CDR3 DNA: TGTGCCAGCAGTGGAGGAGGGAGCGAGCAGTACTTC
CDR3 protein: CASSGGGSEQYF
D gene: .
clone size: .
J gene: TRBJ2-7
V gene: TRBV6-1

CDR3 DNA: TGTGCCAGCAGCTTAGTCGGGACTGGTGGCTACACCTTC
CDR3 protein: CASSLVGTGGYTF
D gene: .
clone size: .
J gene: TRBJ1-2
V gene: TRBV7-8

CDR3 DNA: TGTGCCAGCAGCTCTACTGCTAACTATGGCTACACCTTC
CDR3 protein: CASSSTANYGYTF
D gene: .
clone size: .
J gene: TRBJ1-2
V gene: TRBV7-8

CDR3 DNA: TGTGCCACCCAAAAAGTGGCAGGGGAGCGCGTGTCCCAGACCCAGTACTTC
CDR3 protein: CATQKVAGERVSQTQYF
D gene: .
clone size: .
J gene: TRBJ2-5
V gene: TRBV19

CDR3 DNA: TGTGCCAGTAGTATAGGGGCGGGGAATGGCTACACCTTC
CDR3 protein: CASSIGAGNGYTF
D gene: .
clone size: .
J gene: TRBJ1-2
V gene: TRBV19

CDR3 DNA: TGTGCCAGCAGCGAGACTAGCGGGGGGGGCCCTGAGCAGTTCTTC
CDR3 protein: CASSETSGGGPEQFF
D gene: TRBD2
clone size: once
J gene: TRBJ2-1
V gene: TRBV7-9

CDR3 DNA: TGTGCCAGCAGTCACAGGGAACATAGGTACAATGAGCAGTTCTTC
CDR3 protein: CASSHREHRYNEQFF
D gene: .
clone size: .
J gene: TRBJ2-1
V gene: TRBV2

CDR3 DNA: TGTGCCTGGACGATACAGGGAGGGAGCGCTGAAGCTTTCTTT
CDR3 protein: CAWTIQGGSAEAFF
D gene: .
clone size: .
J gene: TRBJ1-1
V gene: TRBV30

CDR3 DNA: TGTGCCAGCACGGAGGAGGGCGGCAATGAGCAGTTCTTC
CDR3 protein: CASTEEGGNEQFF
D gene: .
clone size: .
J gene: TRBJ2-1
V gene: TRBV10-3

CDR3 DNA: TGTGCCAGCAGCTCCTTTTCTAACTATGGCTACACCTTC
CDR3 protein: CASSSFSNYGYTF
D gene: .
clone size: .
J gene: TRBJ1-2
V gene: TRBV7-2

CDR3 DNA: TGCGCCAGCAGCTCCTCGCAGGGAACCCAAGAGACCCAGTACTTC
CDR3 protein: CASSSSQGTQETQYF
D gene: .
clone size: .
J gene: TRBJ2-5
V gene: TRBV5-1

CDR3 DNA: TGTGCCATCAGTGAGAGTATTGGGCCCTGCGACTTC
CDR3 protein: CAISESIGPCDF
D gene: .
clone size: .
J gene: TRBJ2-5
V gene: TRBV10-3

CDR3 DNA: TGTGCCAGTAGTATAGACCGGGGGTTCATCTCCTACAATGAGCAGTTCTTC
CDR3 protein: CASSIDRGFISYNEQFF
D gene: .
clone size: .
J gene: TRBJ2-1
V gene: TRBV19

CDR3 DNA: TGTGCCAGCAGCTTGGGAGCTCGTGGGCGAGAGACCCAGTACTTC
CDR3 protein: CASSLGARGRETQYF
D gene: .
clone size: .
J gene: TRBJ2-5
V gene: TRBV7-9

CDR3 DNA: TGTGCCACCAGCGCCCCAGGGAATAACTATGGCTACACCTTC
CDR3 protein: CATSAPGNNYGYTF
D gene: .
clone size: .
J gene: TRBJ1-2
V gene: TRBV15

CDR3 DNA: TGTGCCAGCAGTTACACTAGCTCTGGGGCCAACGTCCTGACTTTC
CDR3 protein: CASSYTSSGANVLTF
D gene: .
clone size: .
J gene: TRBJ2-6
V gene: TRBV27

CDR3 DNA: TGTGCCAGCAGCTCCCGGACTAGTATCCCTTACGAGCAGTACTTC
CDR3 protein: CASSSRTSIPYEQYF
D gene: TRBD2
clone size: .
J gene: TRBJ2-7
V gene: TRBV7-9

CDR3 DNA: TGTGCCAGCAGCTTGGACGTAAGGAACAGTGGCGAGCAGTACTTC
CDR3 protein: CASSLDVRNSGEQYF
D gene: .
clone size: .
J gene: TRBJ2-7
V gene: TRBV5-4

CDR3 DNA: TGTGCCAGCAGTTTGGGTGCAGGTGGTAACTATGGCTACACCTTC
CDR3 protein: CASSLGAGGNYGYTF
D gene: .
clone size: .
J gene: TRBJ1-2
V gene: TRBV28

CDR3 DNA: TGCAGCGTTGGGCTGAACACCGGGGAGCTGTTTTTT
CDR3 protein: CSVGLNTGELFF
D gene: .
clone size: .
J gene: TRBJ2-2
V gene: TRBV29-1